These 20 T cell receptor beta chains were sequenced from one sample in a study of shared clonotypes between healthy human individuals. CD8 cells classed as naive were CD45RO-negative and positively selected for CCR7, excluding terminally differentiated effector memory CD45RA+ cells. Libraries were prepared by immunoSEQ multiplex PCR; TCRdb keeps only in-frame clonotypes and omits some of them. The profile shows about 2 million clones, approximately 95% of them singletons. The specimen was naive CD8+ T cells sorted from blood. The receptors originated from a man aged 18 to 29 in good health.

V is TRBV4-1 and J is TRBJ2-1; D is uncertain. Trimming cost V 2 bases and J 3 bases, with 11 bases left between them. Germline V gives CDR1 MGHRA, CDR2 YSYEKL. This CDR3 comprises 15 residues. The chain's CDR3 is CASSQREDGYNEQFF. The CDR3 DNA follows: TGCGCCAGCAGCCAACGAGAGGATGGCTACAATGAGCAGTTCTTC.

The chain carries TRBV6-1 and TRBJ2-7, with D perhaps matching TRBD1 (5 bases). The CDR3 loop spans 14 amino acids. V was trimmed by 6 bases and J by 3 bases, leaving 15 bases between them. CDR1 and CDR2 from the germline V gene are MNHNS and SASEGT. CDR3 DNA: TGTGCCAGCAGCGAGGAAGGGGCAGTCTACGAGCAGTACTTC. Amino acid sequence: CASSEEGAVYEQYF.

The CDR3 sequence: CASSWGHSYEQYF. The CDR3 coding sequence is TGTGCCAGCAGCTGGGGACACTCCTACGAGCAGTACTTC. This chain joins TRBV14 and TRBJ2-7, with a possible D match to TRBD1 (6 bases). Germline values: CDR1 SGHDN, CDR2 FVKESK. The CDR3 spans 13 residues. V lost 5 bases, J lost 0 bases, and 8 bases lay in between.

This clone was seen more than once but under ten times. The chain carries TRBV6-6 and TRBJ1-2; D is undetermined. Trimming took 7 bases from V and 8 from J, leaving 14 bases between them. Germline V gene lookup returns CDR1 MNHNY and CDR2 SVGAGI (reference sequence). This CDR3 is built from 12 residues. This CDR3 is CASIERVFGYTF. The CDR3 DNA follows: TGTGCCAGCATTGAAAGGGTATTCGGCTACACCTTC.

V gene TRBV7-9 combines with J gene TRBJ1-5; 9 bases fit TRBD1. This CDR3 has 14 residues. The trim removed 4 bases at V and 4 bases at J, leaving 2 bases unmatched. Per germline, CDR1 SEHNR and CDR2 FQNEAQ (reference sequence). As DNA, the CDR3 is TGTGCCAGCAGCTATGACAGGGGGAATCAGCCCCAGCATTTT. Protein product: CASSYDRGNQPQHF.

V usage is TRBV4-1 and J usage is TRBJ1-4, with a tentative D call TRBD1 (6 bases). The CDR3 sequence is 16 residues long. V was shortened by 3 bases and J by 2 bases, with 13 bases between the two germline ends. Germline CDR1 MGHRA, CDR2 YSYEKL. CDR3 in DNA: TGCGCCAGCAGCCAGAACAGGGTTAACACTAATGAAAAACTGTTTTTT. Translating gives CASSQNRVNTNEKLFF.

This rearrangement joins TRBV19 to TRBJ2-7; 7 bases agree with TRBD1. V was clipped by 7 bases and J by 2 bases; unmatched bases: 5. Germline lookup yields CDR1 LNHDA and CDR2 SQIVND (reference sequence). The CDR3 contains 13 residues. The CDR3 DNA reads as TGTGCCAGTAAACAGGGGATGGCCTACGAGCAGTACTTC. The encoded protein is CASKQGMAYEQYF.

The chain couples TRBV6-5 to TRBJ1-1; 8 bases line up with TRBD1. This CDR3 has 15 amino acids. The junction had 5 bases not matched to a gene; V was cut back by 4 bases and J by 1 base. Germline V gives CDR1 MNHEY, CDR2 SVGAGI. The CDR3 is CASSSDREGNTEAFF. CDR3 coding DNA: TGTGCCAGCAGTTCGGACAGGGAGGGGAACACTGAAGCTTTCTTT.

A single count supports this clone. The genes are TRBV7-9 and TRBJ1-1; 9 nucleotides match TRBD1. Per germline, CDR1 SEHNR and CDR2 FQNEAQ (reference sequence). The junction had 12 bases not matched to a gene; V was cut back by 5 bases and J by 2 bases. The CDR3 is made up of 17 amino acids. This chain's CDR3 is CASSQGQGTLINTEAFF. For the CDR3, the DNA is TGTGCCAGCAGCCAGGGACAGGGAACTCTTATAAACACTGAAGCTTTCTTT. Full variable domain (missing parts from reference TRBV7-9 and TRBJ1-1): DTGVSQNPRHKITKRGQNVTFRCDPISEHNRLYWYRQTLGQGPEFLTYFQNEAQLEKSRLLSDRFSAERPKGSFSTLEIQRTEQGDSAMYLCASSQGQGTLINTEAFFGQGTRLTVV.

Remarks on this clone: Other DNA sequences in the sample encode the same CDR3. This chain links TRBV5-4 with TRBJ2-7, with TRBD1 as a possible D gene (5 bases). Trimming left V 4 bases short and J 1 base short, with 12 bases between. Germline V gene data show CDR1 as SGHNT and CDR2 as YYREEE (reference sequence). This CDR3 spans 14 amino acids. CDR3 residues: CASSLSGNSYEQYF. The CDR3 DNA is TGTGCCAGCAGCCTGTCAGGGAATTCCTACGAGCAGTACTTC. Looking up the rest from reference TRBV5-4 and TRBJ2-7 gives the full variable domain: ETGVTQSPTHLIKTRGQQVTLRCSSQSGHNTVSWYQQALGQGPQFIFQYYREEENGRGNFPPRFSGLQFPNYSSELNVNALELDDSALYLCASSLSGNSYEQYFGPGTRLTVT.

This chain joins TRBV7-3 and TRBJ1-1, with no clear D. Germline V CDR1 and CDR2: SGHTA, FQGTGA. The CDR3 extends over 16 amino acids. The germline V and J ends were trimmed by 2 bases and 0 bases, with 13 bases remaining between them. CDR3 loop: CASSLFPSGMNTEAFF. The CDR3 DNA sequence: TGTGCCAGCAGCTTATTTCCCTCGGGAATGAACACTGAAGCTTTCTTT.

Note on this clone: The same CDR3 is also encoded by other DNA sequences in this sample. The chain joins TRBV5-1 to TRBJ1-2; 8 bases fit TRBD1. There are 14 residues in the CDR3. Germline V gene lookup returns CDR1 SGHRS and CDR2 YFSETQ. The trim removed 0 bases at V and 4 bases at J, leaving 2 bases unmatched. CDR3 in DNA: TGCGCCAGCAGCTTGGGGGACAGGATCTATGGCTACACCTTC. Translated: CASSLGDRIYGYTF.

The genes are TRBV9 and TRBJ1-1; D is unresolved. Trimming left V 0 bases short and J 0 bases short, with 9 bases between. This CDR3 is built from 15 residues. Per germline, CDR1 SGDLS and CDR2 YYNGEE. The CDR3 protein is CASSVGIGMNTEAFF. The CDR3 DNA reads as TGTGCCAGCAGCGTAGGTATCGGTATGAACACTGAAGCTTTCTTT.

The chain couples TRBV29-1 to TRBJ2-1; D might be TRBD1 or TRBD2, each matching 5 bases. CDR3 size: 15 residues. With 8 bases removed from V and 0 bases from J, the gap between germline ends came to 17 bases. CDR1 is SQVTM, CDR2 ANQGSEA, per germline. CDR3 DNA sequence: TGCAGCACCACCGGGGCACCCAACTCCTACAATGAGCAGTTCTTC. Translation gives CSTTGAPNSYNEQFF.

This chain uses TRBV6-1 with TRBJ2-1; TRBD2 matches at 7 bases. Trimming at V came to 1 base and at J to 4 bases, leaving 4 bases not matched to a gene. Germline CDR1 MNHNS, CDR2 SASEGT. The CDR3 length is 15 residues. For the CDR3, the DNA is TGTGCCAGCAGTGAAGACCTAGCGGAGTACAATGAGCAGTTCTTC. Its translation is CASSEDLAEYNEQFF.

The rearrangement joins TRBV4-3 to TRBJ2-5; no reliable D call. The CDR3 is made up of 13 amino acids. The V and J ends lost 4 bases and 5 bases respectively, with 11 bases between them. Germline-derived CDR1 and CDR2 are LGHNA and YSLEER. CDR3: CASSRDTEETQYF. The CDR3 DNA reads TGCGCCAGCAGCCGAGACACGGAGGAGACCCAGTACTTC.

The chain has TRBV21-1 and TRBJ2-7; the listed D gene, TRBD1, was not tested against the DNA. TRBV21-1 is shown as a pseudogene. This CDR3 is 19 amino acids long. The chain's CDR3 is CASSKVGRGRGLFLYEQYF. CDR3 coding DNA: TGTGCCAGCAGCAAAGTGGGTAGGGGCAGGGGGCTCTTCCTCTACGAGCAGTACTTC.

The rearrangement uses TRBV7-6 and TRBJ1-1; a possible D gene is TRBD1 (5 bases). Looked up from germline, CDR1 is SGHVS and CDR2 is FNYEAQ. This CDR3 comprises 13 residues. Trimming took 7 bases from V and 1 from J, leaving 10 bases between them. CDR3 in DNA: TGTGCCAGCACGGACATCTGGAACACTGAAGCTTTCTTT. It codes for CASTDIWNTEAFF.

The rearrangement joins TRBV27 to TRBJ2-7, with 9 bases fitting TRBD2. CDR1 and CDR2 from the germline V gene are MNHEY and SMNVEV (reference sequence). The CDR3 is 11 amino acids. J gave up 2 bases and V 11 bases, and 1 base lay outside the gene matches. CDR3 bases: TGTGCCTGCGGGGGGGCCTACGAGCAGTACTTC. This codes for CACGGAYEQYF.

This sequence joins TRBV27 and TRBJ1-4; D unresolved. Germline V gives CDR1 MNHEY, CDR2 SMNVEV (reference sequence). The CDR3 runs to 17 residues. The V end was cut by 5 bases, the J end by 0 bases, with 16 bases between. The CDR3 here is CASSVRSQVATNEKLFF. Here the CDR3 DNA reads TGTGCCAGCAGTGTCAGGAGCCAAGTTGCAACTAATGAAAAACTGTTTTTT. The full variable domain, rest sourced from reference TRBV27 and TRBJ1-4, is EAQVTQNPRYLITVTGKKLTVTCSQNMNHEYMSWYRQDPGLGLRQIYYSMNVEVTDKGDVPEGYKVSRKEKRNFPLILESPSPNQTSLYFCASSVRSQVATNEKLFFGSGTQLSVL.